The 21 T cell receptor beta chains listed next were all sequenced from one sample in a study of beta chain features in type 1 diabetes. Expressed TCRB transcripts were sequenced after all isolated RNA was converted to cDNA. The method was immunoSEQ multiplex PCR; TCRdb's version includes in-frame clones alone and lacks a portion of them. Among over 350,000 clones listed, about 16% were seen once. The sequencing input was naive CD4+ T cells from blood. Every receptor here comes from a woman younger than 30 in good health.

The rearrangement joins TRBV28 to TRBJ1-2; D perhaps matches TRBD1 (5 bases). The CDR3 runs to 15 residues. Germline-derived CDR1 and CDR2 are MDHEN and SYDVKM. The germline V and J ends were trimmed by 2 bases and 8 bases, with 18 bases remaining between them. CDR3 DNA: TGTGCCAGCAGTTTAGAAGTGCCGGGACTTCTAGGCTACACCTTC. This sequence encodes CASSLEVPGLLGYTF.

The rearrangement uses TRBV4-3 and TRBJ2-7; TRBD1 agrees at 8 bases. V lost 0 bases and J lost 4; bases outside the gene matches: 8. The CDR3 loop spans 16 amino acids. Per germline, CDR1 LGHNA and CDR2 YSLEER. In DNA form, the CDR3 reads TGCGCCAGCAGCCAAGATGAGGACAGGGAATTTTACGAGCAGTACTTC. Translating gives CASSQDEDREFYEQYF.

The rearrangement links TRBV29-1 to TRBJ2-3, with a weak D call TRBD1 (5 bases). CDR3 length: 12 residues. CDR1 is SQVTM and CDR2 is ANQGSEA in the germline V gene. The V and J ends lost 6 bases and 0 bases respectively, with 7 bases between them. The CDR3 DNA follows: TGCAGCGTGCCAGGGAGCACAGATACGCAGTATTTT. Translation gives CSVPGSTDTQYF.

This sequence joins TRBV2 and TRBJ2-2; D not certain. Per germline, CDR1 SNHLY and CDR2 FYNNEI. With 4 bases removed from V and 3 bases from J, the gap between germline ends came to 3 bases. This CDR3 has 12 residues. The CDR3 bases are TGTGCCAGCAGTGCGGACACCGGGGAGCTGTTTTTT. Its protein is CASSADTGELFF.

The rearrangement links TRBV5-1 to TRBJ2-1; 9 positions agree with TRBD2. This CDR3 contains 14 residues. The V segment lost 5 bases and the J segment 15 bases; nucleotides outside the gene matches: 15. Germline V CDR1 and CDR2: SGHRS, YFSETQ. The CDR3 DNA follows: TGCGCCAGCAGTGGGACTAGCTCCCGAGATACTCCGTTCTTC. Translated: CASSGTSSRDTPFF. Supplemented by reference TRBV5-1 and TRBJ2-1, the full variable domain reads KAGVTQTPRYLIKTRGQQVTLSCSPISGHRSVSWYQQTPGQGLQFLFEYFSETQRNKGNFPGRFSGRQFSNSRSEMNVSTLELGDSALYLCASSGTSSRDTPFFGPGTRLTVL.

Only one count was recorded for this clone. The CDR3 sequence is CASRSAGGSDTQYF. CDR3 nucleotide sequence: TGTGCCAGCAGGTCGGCGGGAGGCTCAGATACGCAGTATTTT. The chain recombines TRBV5-4 with TRBJ2-3; TRBD2 matches at 8 bases. Germline-derived CDR1 and CDR2 are SGHNT and YYREEE (reference sequence). Trimming at V came to 5 bases and at J to 4 bases, leaving 6 bases not matched to a gene. This CDR3 is built from 14 residues.

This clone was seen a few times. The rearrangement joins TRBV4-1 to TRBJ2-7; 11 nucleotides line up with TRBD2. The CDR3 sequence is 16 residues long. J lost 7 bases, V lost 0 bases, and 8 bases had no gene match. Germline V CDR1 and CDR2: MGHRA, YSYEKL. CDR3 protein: CASSQDSGLAGREQYF. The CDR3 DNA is TGCGCCAGCAGCCAAGATTCCGGACTAGCGGGCAGGGAGCAGTACTTC.

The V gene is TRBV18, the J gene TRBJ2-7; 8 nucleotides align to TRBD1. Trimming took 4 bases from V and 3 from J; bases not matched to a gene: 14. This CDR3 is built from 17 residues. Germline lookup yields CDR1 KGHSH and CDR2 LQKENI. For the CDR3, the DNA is TGTGCCAGCTCACTCTGGACGTTCGGACAGGGTAGCTACGAGCAGTACTTC. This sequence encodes CASSLWTFGQGSYEQYF.

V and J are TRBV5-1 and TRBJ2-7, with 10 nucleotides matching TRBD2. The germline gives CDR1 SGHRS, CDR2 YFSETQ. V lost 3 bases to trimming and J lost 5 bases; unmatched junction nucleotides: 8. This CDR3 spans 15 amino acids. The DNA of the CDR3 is TGCGCCAGCAGCTCCGCTAGCGGGAGAGGGAACGAGCAGTACTTC. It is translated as CASSSASGRGNEQYF.

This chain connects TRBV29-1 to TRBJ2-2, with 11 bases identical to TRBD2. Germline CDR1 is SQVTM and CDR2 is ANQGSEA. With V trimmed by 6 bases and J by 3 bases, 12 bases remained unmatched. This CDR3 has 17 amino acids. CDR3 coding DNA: TGCAGCGTGGTAGGATTAGCGGGAGGGTCGCACACCGGGGAGCTGTTTTTT. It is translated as CSVVGLAGGSHTGELFF.

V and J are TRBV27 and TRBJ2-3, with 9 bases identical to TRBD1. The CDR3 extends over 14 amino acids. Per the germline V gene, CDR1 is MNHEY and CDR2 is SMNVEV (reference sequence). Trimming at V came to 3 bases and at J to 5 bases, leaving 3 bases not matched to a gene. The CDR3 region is CASSLWTGEDTQYF. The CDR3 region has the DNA TGTGCCAGCAGTTTGTGGACAGGGGAAGATACGCAGTATTTT.

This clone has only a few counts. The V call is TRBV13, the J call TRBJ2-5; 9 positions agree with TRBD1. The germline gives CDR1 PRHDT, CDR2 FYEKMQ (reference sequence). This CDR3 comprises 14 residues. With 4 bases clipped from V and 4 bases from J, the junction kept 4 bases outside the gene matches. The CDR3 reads CASSSPDRGETQYF. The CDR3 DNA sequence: TGTGCCAGCAGCTCGCCGGACAGGGGAGAGACCCAGTACTTC. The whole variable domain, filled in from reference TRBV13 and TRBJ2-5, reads AAGVIQSPRHLIKEKRETATLKCYPIPRHDTVYWYQQGPGQDPQFLISFYEKMQSDKGSIPDRFSAQQFSDYHSELNMSSLELGDSALYFCASSSPDRGETQYFGPGTRLLVL.

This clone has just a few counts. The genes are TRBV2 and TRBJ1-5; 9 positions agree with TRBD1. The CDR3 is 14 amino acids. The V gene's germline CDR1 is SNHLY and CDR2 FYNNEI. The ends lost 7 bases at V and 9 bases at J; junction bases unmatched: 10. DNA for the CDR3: TGTGCCAGCACTCCGGGACAGGGATCTCCGCCCCAGCATTTT. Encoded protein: CASTPGQGSPPQHF.

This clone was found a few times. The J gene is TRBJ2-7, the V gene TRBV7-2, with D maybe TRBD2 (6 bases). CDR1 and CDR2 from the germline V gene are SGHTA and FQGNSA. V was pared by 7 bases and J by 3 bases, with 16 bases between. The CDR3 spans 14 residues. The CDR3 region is CASTILGGDYEQYF. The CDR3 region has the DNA TGTGCCAGCACCATCCTGGGAGGAGACTACGAGCAGTACTTC.

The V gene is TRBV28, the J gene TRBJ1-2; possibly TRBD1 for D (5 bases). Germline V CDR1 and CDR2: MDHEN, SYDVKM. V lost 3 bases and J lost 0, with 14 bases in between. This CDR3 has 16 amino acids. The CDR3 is CASSFTGASANYGYTF. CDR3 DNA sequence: TGTGCCAGCAGTTTTACAGGTGCCTCAGCTAACTATGGCTACACCTTC.

Here the CDR3 DNA reads TGTGCCAGCTCTTCGGGTGATCCGACCAGGGTGACTTTCTTT. It codes for CASSSGDPTRVTFF. The chain recombines TRBV9 with TRBJ1-1; D possibly corresponds to TRBD1 (5 bases). Per germline, CDR1 SGDLS and CDR2 YYNGEE. The length of the CDR3 is 14 residues. V dropped 7 bases and J dropped 12 bases, with 25 bases sitting between them.

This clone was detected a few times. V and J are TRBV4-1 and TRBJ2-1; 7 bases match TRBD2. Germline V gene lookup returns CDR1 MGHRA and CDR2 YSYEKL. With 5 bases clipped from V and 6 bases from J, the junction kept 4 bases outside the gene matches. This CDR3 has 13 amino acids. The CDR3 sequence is CASSKASGNEQFF. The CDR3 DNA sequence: TGCGCCAGCAGCAAAGCTAGCGGCAATGAGCAGTTCTTC.

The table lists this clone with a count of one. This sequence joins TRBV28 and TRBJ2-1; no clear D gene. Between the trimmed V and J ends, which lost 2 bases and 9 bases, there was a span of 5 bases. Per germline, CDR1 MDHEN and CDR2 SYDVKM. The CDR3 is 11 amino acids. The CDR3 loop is CASSLRFEQFF. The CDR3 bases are TGTGCCAGCAGTTTACGGTTTGAGCAGTTCTTC.

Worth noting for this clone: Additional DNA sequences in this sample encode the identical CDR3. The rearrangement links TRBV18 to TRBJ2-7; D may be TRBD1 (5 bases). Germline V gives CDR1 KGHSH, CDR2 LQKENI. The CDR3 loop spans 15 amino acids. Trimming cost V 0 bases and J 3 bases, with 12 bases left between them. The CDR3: CASSPPGQDHYEQYF. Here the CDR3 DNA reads TGTGCCAGCTCACCACCGGGGCAGGACCACTACGAGCAGTACTTC.

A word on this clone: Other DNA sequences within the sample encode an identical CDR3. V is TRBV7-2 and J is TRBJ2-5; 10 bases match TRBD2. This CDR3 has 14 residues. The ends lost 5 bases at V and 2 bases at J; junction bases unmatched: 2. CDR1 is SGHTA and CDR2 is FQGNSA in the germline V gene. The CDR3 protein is CASSPTSGQETQYF. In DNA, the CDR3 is TGTGCCAGCAGCCCGACTAGCGGGCAAGAGACCCAGTACTTC.

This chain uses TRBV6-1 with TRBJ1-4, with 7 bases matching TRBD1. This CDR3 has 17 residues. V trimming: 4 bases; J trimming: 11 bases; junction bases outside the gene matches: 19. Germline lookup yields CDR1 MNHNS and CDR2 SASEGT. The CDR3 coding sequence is TGTGCCAGCAGTGTCCCGGGACAGAGTCCTAATTTACGGAAACTGTTTTTT. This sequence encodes CASSVPGQSPNLRKLFF.